This T cell receptor beta chain was obtained from a study of CD8 T cells in Susac syndrome (dated by TCRdb to about 2019). Regarding the research as a whole: Of the Susac syndrome patients who were sequenced, about 6 had clinically active disease and about 8 were in clinical remission. At the time of blood withdrawal, Susac syndrome patients were either therapy-naive, taking corticosteroids (with some also receiving IVIg), or on IVIg alone. Repertoire sequencing was used to test whether CD8+ T cell activation and differentiation in Susac syndrome was antigen driven. Overall results and qualifications from the work: In the CD4+ T cell repertoire of Susac syndrome patients, clonal expansion was not detected. The number of individuals in the TCR sequencing and HLA analysis was acknowledged as relatively small.

Inclusive of the bounding cysteine and phenylalanine, the CDR3 is 12 residues long. Here the CDR3 DNA is all that survives: 36 bases in frame from base 1. The germline V gene (reference sequence) yields MNHEY for CDR1 and SMNVEV for CDR2. V is cut by 4 bases and J by 8 bases, and the space between the germline ends is 11 bases. Peripheral blood CD8+ and CD4+ T cells from healthy donors, Susac syndrome patients and multiple sclerosis patients were profiled by high-throughput TCR beta sequencing. Recently defined diagnostic criteria for definite or probable disease were met by the Susac syndrome patients. CD8+ TEMRA cells were enriched by FACS, while bulk CD8+ and CD4+ T cells were purified by magnetic negative isolation. Blood was drawn into EDTA tubes, processed within 24 hours, and PBMCs were isolated by density gradient centrifugation. PBMCs intended for TCR sequencing were cryopreserved in liquid nitrogen and were subsequently thawed in a 37 degrees C water bath. The sorted or isolated CD4+, CD8+ and CD8+ TEMRA cells reached a purity of at least 90%.

In regard to this clonotype: Its target antigen remains unknown. No qualities accompany the bases; no much larger clone lies one base away.

RNA was extracted using the RNeasy kit, and roughly 0.45 to 1 microgram was reverse transcribed with random hexamers. The immunoSEQ multiplex PCR assay, which covers 54 Vbeta and 13 Jbeta segments, was used to amplify TCR beta CDR3 regions. Bias from PCR amplification was corrected by using a synthetic template baseline for primer optimization and for computational correction. From the authors' description of their analysis: Reads were assigned to V, D and J genes according to IMGT and analyzed in immunoSEQ Analyzer, with only productive sequences retained. Clonality was calculated as one minus the Shannon entropy normalized by log2 of the number of productive unique sequences. For each patient and control, public and private clones were evaluated among the 100 most prevalent clones. A clone was defined as Susac-specific if it was absent from the healthy and MS cohorts, from over 1,000 published viral clones and from other ImmuneACCESS disease sequences. Clones were called with MiXCR by TCRdb after fastp trimmed the public reads at Q25, and only in-frame beta chains were retained. Records with the same CDR3 protein are collapsed into one entry carrying the most frequent genes and DNA. For this entry, the V and J calls and clone size follow TCRdb and not the study's own pipeline. This sample gives about 200,000 distinct CDR3 sequences in total; 91% of them show up just once. The top ten hold over 0.075% of the sample.

Here the chain combines TRBV27 and TRBJ1-1; the D gene is unclear. Sequences were obtained from CD4+ T cells from PBMCs. The TCR sequence derives from a human donor with Susac syndrome. The CDR3 protein is CASSSLRAEAFF. The nucleotide sequence is TGTGCCAGCAGTTCCCTAAGGGCAGAAGCTTTCTTT.